The 2 T cell receptor beta chains given below trace back to one sample, sequenced in a study of identical twins. TCRdb reprocessed the 5' RACE reads via MiXCR and lists one record per CDR3 protein. The sample holds 1.5 million to 2 million distinct CDR3 sequences, around 29% seen once. Sequencing was carried out using cord blood. These receptors were collected from a newborn girl in good health.

For the CDR3, the DNA is TGTGCCAGCAGCCAATACCTAACTAGCGTCTCCTACAATGAGCAGTTCTTC. This sequence encodes CASSQYLTSVSYNEQFF. This chain connects TRBV3-1 to TRBJ2-1; 7 positions match TRBD2. Germline V gene lookup returns CDR1 LGHDT and CDR2 YNNKEL (reference sequence). CDR3 length: 17 residues. Losses at the gene ends were 2 bases for V and 0 bases for J; bases not matched to a gene: 7.

This sequence joins TRBV12-3 or TRBV12-4 and TRBJ2-5; tentatively, D is TRBD2 (5 bases). V was cut by 5 bases and J by 5 bases, with 18 bases left in between. This CDR3 is 15 amino acids long. CDR3 amino acids: CASSPLARGWETQYF. CDR3 in DNA: TGTGCCAGCAGTCCACTGGCGAGAGGGTGGGAGACCCAGTACTTC.